This T cell receptor (beta chain) was documented in a study of regulatory T cells in long-lasting Graves disease. Study-wide results and limits: A limited number of samples was an acknowledged limitation. Study was limited to peripheral blood, excluding thyroid tissue.

The sample holds many counts of this clonotype. The antigen remains undetermined. Looked up from germline, CDR1 is SGHAT and CDR2 is FQNNGV. This CDR3 spans 16 amino acids. J lost 2 bases, V lost 5 bases, and 9 bases had no gene match. Time point noted: persistent/refractory GD, antithyroid drugs over 5 years with positive TRAb. From RNA extracted from PBMCs, the TCR library was made. According to the study, TCR beta libraries were built with iRepertoire HTBI primers and CDR3-region Arm-PCR. Each CDR3 protein gets one entry after TCRdb re-called the multiplex PCR reads with MiXCR. Of fewer than 550,000 distinct CDR3 sequences listed, about 22% are singletons.

The chain recombines TRBV11-2 with TRBJ2-5, with TRBD2 matching 9 bases. The source was peripheral blood mononuclear cells (PBMCs), collected when the disease was refractory, from a patient treated with antithyroid drugs. The source is a female donor with Graves disease. The chain's CDR3 is CASSPTSGILQETQYF. The CDR3 coding sequence is TGTGCCAGCAGCCCGACTAGCGGCATACTTCAAGAGACCCAGTACTTC.